A single sample gave rise to the 3 T cell receptor beta chains below, sequenced in a study of blood T cells in healthy people across ages. Primers used in a second PCR of about 7 to 11 cycles were a sample-barcoded 5' primer and a J-beta primer mix. TCRdb fed the 5' RACE reads into MiXCR, producing one record per CDR3 protein. The sample lists 1.5 million to 2 million distinct CDR3 sequences; 28% were seen once. Source material: blood. The origin of the receptors is a woman aged 25-40 years in good health.

This rearrangement joins TRBV10-2 to TRBJ1-1; 9 nucleotides agree with TRBD1. V was clipped by 5 bases and J by 5 bases; unmatched bases: 12. CDR3 size: 16 residues. In germline, CDR1 is WSHSY, CDR2 SAAADI. For the CDR3, the DNA is TGCGCCAGCAGTAAAGCCAAGACAGGGGGAGGAACTGAAGCTTTCTTT. Translated: CASSKAKTGGGTEAFF.

The chain is built from TRBV14 and TRBJ2-3; a weak D match, TRBD2 (5 bases). The length of the CDR3 is 18 residues. V was trimmed by 4 bases and J by 2 bases, leaving 22 bases between them. From germline, CDR1 is SGHDN and CDR2 FVKESK. The CDR3 sequence: CASSPRRGQRLLTDTQYF. The CDR3 coding sequence is TGTGCCAGCAGCCCAAGACGAGGTCAGCGGCTACTCACAGATACGCAGTATTTT.

The chain employs TRBV5-1 and TRBJ1-2, with 10 bases fitting TRBD1. J lost 8 bases, V lost 3 bases, and 7 bases had no gene match. Germline V gene lookup returns CDR1 SGHRS and CDR2 YFSETQ. There are 14 residues in the CDR3. CDR3 loop: CASSSGQGREGYTF. Written as DNA, the CDR3 is TGCGCCAGCAGCTCGGGACAGGGGCGAGAAGGCTACACCTTC.